This TCR beta chain was observed in a study of Ad26.COV2.S vaccination and SARS-CoV-2 variants. Study details: This donor came from the COV1001 trial of Ad26.COV2.S. Doses of Ad26.COV2.S were injected into muscle once or twice, 56 days apart.

Using immunoSEQ multiplex PCR, the repertoire was profiled, and TCRdb retains in-frame clones only, with some absent. The top ten hold roughly 3% of the sample, which has about 250,000 clones, around 85% seen once. Points on this clone: Antigen unknown.

Points from the study as a whole: Non-spike TCR breadth did not differ much between vaccine and placebo recipients.

The treatment: about 20 received Ad26.COV2.S at low or high dose, single or two shots; roughly five received placebo; per-sample allocation not given. Samples analyzed were those drawn on day 63 after the first vaccine or placebo injection. Expressing Wuhan-strain SARS-CoV-2 spike, an Ad26 vector served as the vaccine. The sample here was peripheral blood, taken in a trial of Ad26.COV2.S vaccine versus placebo. The source is a person aged 18-60 years who received the Ad26.COV2.S COVID-19 vaccine or a placebo.

The CDR3 bases are TGCAGCGTGACAGGGAGGAATAATGAAAAACTGTTTTTT. It codes for CSVTGRNNEKLFF. The chain has TRBV29-1 and TRBJ1-4; 7 nucleotides match TRBD1. V dropped 6 bases and J dropped 4; count of bases not matched to a gene: 5. The CDR3 consists of 13 residues. From germline, CDR1 is SQVTM and CDR2 ANQGSEA.